This paragraph reports one T cell receptor beta chain. Its antigen has not been determined. No much larger clone is present one base from it, and per-base qualities are unavailable. CD8 naive samples were CD45RO-negative cells positively selected for CCR7, giving a CD45RA+CCR7+ population that excluded TemRA cells. The donors were healthy, HIV-negative adults who had no recently reported acute infections or vaccinations. Only Caucasian adults living in Nashville, Tennessee, USA were represented among the donors. Blood was obtained by leukapheresis, after which PBMCs were separated by Ficoll-Histopaque density gradient centrifugation and cryopreserved in liquid nitrogen vapor phase. Analytical flow cytometry was used to check the purity and quantity of each magnetically sorted T cell population. Each sorted fraction had its genomic DNA isolated and then quantified by UV absorbance on a Nanodrop 2000c.

The germline V gene supplies CDR1 SGHTA and CDR2 FQGNSA. There are 14 amino acids in the CDR3, from cysteine to phenylalanine inclusive. Just CDR3 DNA is preserved here, 42 bases in frame from base 1. V gives up 11 bases and J gives up 0 bases, and the segment between their germline ends measures 14 bases. TCR CDR3 regions were amplified from genomic DNA by multiplex PCR using the deep immunoSEQ assay. Extracted genomic DNA from each cell subset was distributed evenly across all wells of several immunoSEQ 96-well plates, and each plate was treated as a replicate. For sorted subsets, each replicate PCR was loaded with 200 ng genomic DNA, equivalent to 30,000 or so T cell genomes. The purified libraries were quantified using a Qubit 3.0 fluorometer, sized with a Bioanalyzer 2100, and then quantified again using the KAPA Library Quantification kit. A separate single-read 150-cycle Illumina NextSeq 550 flow cell was used to sequence each immunoSEQ 96-well plate. The study's processing was this. Because the immunoSEQ output included only junctional sequences and no quality scores, the filtering could not be the same as the filtering used for full-length reads. To assign V/J genes and CDR3, sequences were annotated using PyIR, a Python wrapper for IgBLAST v1.9, with IMGT germline references. Any read was removed if the V/J assignment was weak (E-value above 1e-6), the CDR3 was missing, or the read contained stop codons, out-of-frame junctions, or ambiguous translated residues. A V3J clonotype was defined by an identical inferred V gene, J gene, and CDR3 amino acid sequence. The percentage overlap between two repertoires was calculated by dividing the number of shared unique clonotypes by the size of the smaller repertoire. RTK rarefaction, the Chao1 estimator, and Recon v2.1 estimates of unobserved clonotypes were used to assess repertoire richness. Generation probabilities were computed with OLGA for all TCRbeta clonotypes obtained by the gDNA method from four donors. TCRdb limited this immuneACCESS table to in-frame rearrangements with V and J called. A share of clones is missing; checked studies link under half to unresolved V genes, and the rest is unexplained. D and trimming were read from the DNA, whereas the V and J calls and clone size are those reported in that table. The sample contains 1.5 million to 2.5 million clones, approximately 95% of them found a single time. The top ten clonotypes cover more than 0.95% of the sample.

This specimen belongs to a study of shared clonotypes between healthy human individuals (dated by TCRdb to about 2020). Broadly, across the study: Three men and a couple of women, aged 18 to 49 years, made up the cohort. Libraries were prepared and TCR repertoires were sequenced by different laboratories using diverse techniques, in order to increase sequencing depth and limit assay-specific biases. Blood TCR repertoires of a handful of healthy adults were deeply sequenced to estimate repertoire size and the extent of clonotype sharing between individuals. Per donor, three plates each were used for CD4 naive and CD4 memory, two for CD8 naive, and one for CD8 memory. Between about 0.94 and 8.9 billion PBMCs per donor were obtained by leukapheresis. Results and caveats for the whole study, not just this receptor: Only blood was sampled, and tissue TCR repertoires likely differ from those in blood. The genetic and exposure-history diversity represented was limited by the small number of donors. Pairwise subsampling led to the expectation that sequencing depth would affect the degree of clonotype sharing among donors. Compared with non-shared clonotypes, the clonotypes found in all four sorted-subset donors had higher generation probabilities. Rarefaction of sorted-subset datasets indicated incomplete sequencing despite the large sequencing depth. Naive subsets generally had larger estimated clonotype richness than memory subsets. Across several donors, 4.5% to 6.5% of naive CD4, 3.5% of naive CD8, approximately 2.5% of memory CD4, and 0.4% to 0.45% of memory CD8 clonotypes were shared.

The sequence is built from TRBV7-2 and TRBJ2-1, and the D gene may be TRBD1, 5 bases matching. The sample comprised naive CD8+ T cells sorted from blood. The sample's cell subset or site label, in plain terms: CD45RA+CCR7+. The sequence derives from a man aged 18 to 29 in good health. The encoded CDR3 is CAYGARSSYNEQFF. The DNA sequence is given as TGTGCCTATGGGGCCAGGAGCTCCTACAATGAGCAGTTCTTC.